These 25 T cell receptor beta chains share one sample of origin, sequenced in a study of regulatory T cells in long-lasting Graves disease. Combining iRepertoire HTBI primers with Arm-PCR of CDR3 regions, the authors built TCR beta libraries. TCRdb reanalysed the multiplex PCR reads using MiXCR and keeps one entry per CDR3 protein. The sample includes hundreds of thousands of distinct CDR3 sequences, 15% to 20% seen only once; the top ten take 15% to 20%. Specified time point: newly diagnosed GD, antithyroid drugs for less than 3 months. Construction of the TCR library relied on RNA isolated from PBMCs. These data are also associated with another study on T cells in Graves' hyperthyroidism and ophthalmopathy.

The specimen was peripheral blood mononuclear cells (PBMCs), collected at new diagnosis, from a patient treated with antithyroid drugs. The receptors shown here come from a woman aged 25 to 39 with Graves disease.

This clonotype has a count of ten or more. The chain joins TRBV2 to TRBJ2-3; 7 bases fit TRBD1. CDR1 SNHLY and CDR2 FYNNEI come from the germline V gene. The CDR3 is 16 amino acids. J was trimmed by 6 bases and V by 6 bases; bases with no gene match: 15. The CDR3 region has the DNA TGTGCCAGCAGACAACGGGTGACAGGGCGCAGGGATACGCAGTATTTT. It yields the protein CASRQRVTGRRDTQYF.

The chain uses TRBV7-3 and TRBJ1-4; 7 bases align to TRBD1. CDR1 SGHTA and CDR2 FQGTGA come from the germline V gene. This CDR3 spans 12 amino acids. Trimming took 8 bases from V and 8 from J; bases not matched to a gene: 5. The CDR3 loop reads CASPRGREKLFF. CDR3 coding DNA: TGTGCCAGCCCCAGGGGGAGGGAAAAACTGTTTTTT. The full variable domain, completed using reference TRBV7-3 and TRBJ1-4, is GAGVSQTPSNKVTEKGKYVELRCDPISGHTALYWYRQSLGQGPEFLIYFQGTGAADDSGLPNDRFFAVRPEGSVSTLKIQRTERGDSAVYLCASPRGREKLFFGSGTQLSVL.

This clonotype was seen a few times. The chain carries TRBV19 and TRBJ1-5; perhaps TRBD1 as D (6 bases). CDR3 length: 12 residues. Germline-derived CDR1 and CDR2 are LNHDA and SQIVND (reference sequence). Between the trimmed V and J ends, which lost 9 bases and 9 bases, there was a span of 15 bases. CDR3 amino acids: CASPRGRGPQHF. CDR3 in DNA: TGTGCCAGCCCGCGGGGGCGGGGGCCCCAGCATTTT.

This clonotype was picked up many times. V gene TRBV6-2 or TRBV6-3 combines with J gene TRBJ2-7, with D uncertain. V lost 3 bases to trimming and J lost 1 base, with 19 bases between them. Germline loops: CDR1 MNHEY, CDR2 SVGEGT. The CDR3 has 17 residues. CDR3 nucleotide sequence: TGTGCCAGCAGTTATCGTCAGGCCCAATACAAATCCTACGAGCAGTACTTC. Translation: CASSYRQAQYKSYEQYF.

This clonotype occurred many times. The chain links TRBV7-9 to TRBJ2-1; D might be TRBD2 (5 bases). V was clipped by 5 bases and J by 2 bases, with 13 bases between them. The CDR3 spans 15 residues. Germline CDR1 reads SEHNR; CDR2 reads FQNEAQ (reference sequence). Here the CDR3 DNA reads TGTGCCAGCAGCCCGACTATAGCCCCCTACAATGAGCAGTTCTTC. Protein: CASSPTIAPYNEQFF.

In its sample, this clonotype was seen many times. This chain joins TRBV15 and TRBJ2-5, with D possibly matching TRBD1 (5 bases). The CDR3 sequence is 13 residues long. CDR1 LNHNV and CDR2 YYDKDF come from the germline V gene (reference sequence). The V gene lost 3 bases and the J gene lost 7 bases, with 12 bases spanning the gap. Here the CDR3 reads CATSRQGSGTQYF. The DNA of the CDR3 is TGTGCCACCAGCAGGCAGGGCTCAGGGACCCAGTACTTC.

The V call is TRBV6-5, the J call TRBJ1-2; 7 bases map to TRBD1. The CDR3 totals 15 residues. The ends lost 1 base at V and 5 bases at J; junction bases unmatched: 7. The germline CDR1 and CDR2 sequences are MNHEY and SVGAGI. Here the CDR3 reads CASSYWRPGGYGYTF. CDR3 in DNA: TGTGCCAGCAGTTACTGGCGCCCAGGGGGGTATGGCTACACCTTC.

This sequence joins TRBV7-9 and TRBJ2-7; TRBD2 matches 7 bases. The V gene end was trimmed by 8 bases and the J gene end by 6 bases; junction bases not matched to a gene: 22. This CDR3 has 17 amino acids. Looked up from germline, CDR1 is SEHNR and CDR2 is FQNEAQ (reference sequence). The CDR3, as DNA: TGTGCCAGCTCACCAACTAAACGACTAGCAGGAACCTTCGAGCAGTACTTC. Translation: CASSPTKRLAGTFEQYF.

This clonotype has ten or more counts. The chain links TRBV20-1 to TRBJ2-1; D is uncertain. Trimming pared 5 bases from V and 0 bases from J, leaving 14 bases between. The CDR3 is 15 residues long. Germline CDR1 is DFQATT and CDR2 is SNEGSKA (reference sequence). The CDR3: CSAPDGDPSYNEQFF. CDR3 bases: TGCAGTGCTCCGGACGGCGACCCCTCCTACAATGAGCAGTTCTTC.

This clonotype has more than one count but fewer than ten. This sequence joins TRBV5-5 and TRBJ2-1; TRBD1 might be the D (6 bases). The V end lost 4 bases, the J end lost 10 bases, and 18 bases lay between the germline ends. This CDR3 contains 14 residues. Germline V gene lookup returns CDR1 SGHKS and CDR2 YYEKEE (reference sequence). The CDR3 DNA is TGTGCCAGCAGCCCGGAAGGGGGATTGGAGGAGCAGTTCTTC. Translating it yields CASSPEGGLEEQFF.

This clonotype was seen repeatedly, ten times or more. The chain recombines TRBV11-2 with TRBJ2-1; no reliable D call. V gave up 10 bases and J gave up 1 base, with 17 bases separating them. The CDR3 contains 15 residues. CDR1 and CDR2 from the germline V gene are SGHAT and FQNNGV. The CDR3 DNA is TGTGCCACCGACCTGGGAATCGGTTCCTACAATGAGCAGTTCTTC. Amino acid sequence: CATDLGIGSYNEQFF.

The table lists this clonotype with many counts. This chain links TRBV7-9 with TRBJ2-3; 13 bases are shared with TRBD2. The CDR3 runs 18 residues. Germline CDR1 SEHNR, CDR2 FQNEAQ (reference sequence). Trimming took 2 bases from V and 4 from J; bases not matched to a gene: 9. Here the CDR3 DNA reads TGTGCCAGCAGCTTACCCATCACTAGCGGGAGGGCCGCAGATACGCAGTATTTT. Protein sequence: CASSLPITSGRAADTQYF. Supplemented by reference TRBV7-9 and TRBJ2-3, the full variable domain reads DTGVSQNPRHKITKRGQNVTFRCDPISEHNRLYWYRQTLGQGPEFLTYFQNEAQLEKSRLLSDRFSAERPKGSFSTLEIQRTEQGDSAMYLCASSLPITSGRAADTQYFGPGTRLTVL.

The chain recombines TRBV5-6 with TRBJ1-2; D unclear. The germline V gene encodes CDR1 SGHDT and CDR2 YYEEEE. The length of the CDR3 is 15 residues. Between the trimmed V and J ends, which lost 0 bases and 4 bases, there was a span of 13 bases. CDR3 in DNA: TGTGCCAGCAGCTTGGTGTCAGGTTCGTTCTATGGCTACACCTTC. Translated: CASSLVSGSFYGYTF.

This clonotype has just a few counts. The genes are TRBV24-1 and TRBJ2-1, with no clear D. The V gene's germline CDR1 is KGHDR and CDR2 SFDVKD. The CDR3 sequence is 12 residues long. The germline V and J ends were trimmed by 2 bases and 4 bases, with 2 bases remaining between them. CDR3 nucleotide sequence: TGTGCCACCAGTGATTCGTACAATGAGCAGTTCTTC. Translating gives CATSDSYNEQFF.

In its sample, this clonotype was seen many times. CDR3 region: CASSSTDTAINQPQHF. Here the CDR3 DNA reads TGTGCCAGCAGCTCAACGGACACGGCCATCAATCAGCCCCAGCATTTT. V gene TRBV2 combines with J gene TRBJ1-5; D is possibly TRBD1 (5 bases). This CDR3 has 16 residues. The V gene's germline CDR1 is SNHLY and CDR2 FYNNEI. V was clipped by 6 bases and J by 3 bases, with 18 bases between them.

The genes are TRBV3-1 and TRBJ1-3; D is unresolved. V lost 0 bases and J lost 0, with 6 bases in between. The CDR3 length is 15 residues. Per the germline V gene, CDR1 is LGHDT and CDR2 is YNNKEL (reference sequence). This CDR3 is CASSQEGFSGNTIYF. The DNA for the CDR3 is TGTGCCAGCAGCCAAGAGGGCTTCTCTGGAAACACCATATATTTT.

The table lists this clonotype with a few counts. The chain uses TRBV19 and TRBJ1-2; D might be TRBD1 (5 bases). The V gene's germline CDR1 is LNHDA and CDR2 SQIVND (reference sequence). Trimming took off 6 bases at V and 14 bases at J, with 25 bases between the two ends. CDR3 length: 14 amino acids. This CDR3 reads CASSDSQGRAMRTF. The CDR3 region has the DNA TGTGCCAGTAGCGATAGCCAGGGACGGGCGATGCGGACCTTC. Supplemented by reference TRBV19 and TRBJ1-2, the full variable domain reads DGGITQSPKYLFRKEGQNVTLSCEQNLNHDAMYWYRQDPGQGLRLIYYSQIVNDFQKGDIAEGYSVSREKKESFPLTVTSAQKNPTAFYLCASSDSQGRAMRTFGSGTRLTVV.

This clonotype came up a few times. The genes are TRBV15 and TRBJ2-1; 9 bases are a match to TRBD2. This CDR3 region has 15 residues. Germline V gives CDR1 LNHNV, CDR2 YYDKDF (reference sequence). The junction had 5 bases not matched to a gene; V was cut back by 1 base and J by 7 bases. The CDR3 here is CATSRAILAGNEQFF. The CDR3 bases are TGTGCCACCAGCAGAGCCATACTAGCGGGTAATGAGCAGTTCTTC.

V is TRBV19 and J is TRBJ2-3, with unresolved D. The CDR3 runs 11 residues. Germline CDR1 reads LNHDA; CDR2 reads SQIVND (reference sequence). Trimming removed 11 bases from V and 4 bases from J, with 10 bases in between. The CDR3 sequence: CASGLPDTQYF. The CDR3 DNA sequence: TGTGCCTCCGGTCTGCCAGATACGCAGTATTTT. Drawing the rest from reference TRBV19 and TRBJ2-3, the complete variable domain is DGGITQSPKYLFRKEGQNVTLSCEQNLNHDAMYWYRQDPGQGLRLIYYSQIVNDFQKGDIAEGYSVSREKKESFPLTVTSAQKNPTAFYLCASGLPDTQYFGPGTRLTVL.

The V call is TRBV10-3, the J call TRBJ1-3, with 8 bases fitting TRBD1. This CDR3 has 14 residues. J gave up 8 bases and V 11 bases, and 14 bases lay outside the gene matches. Germline assignment: CDR1 ENHRY and CDR2 SYGVKD. CDR3 sequence: CAGGPNRGVDTIYF. In DNA form, the CDR3 reads TGTGCCGGTGGCCCCAACAGGGGGGTAGACACCATATATTTT.

This clonotype was seen at least ten times. V usage is TRBV28 and J usage is TRBJ1-3; D is possibly TRBD1 (5 bases). V dropped 7 bases and J dropped 3 bases, with 16 bases sitting between them. The CDR3 length is 15 residues. Germline CDR1 and CDR2: MDHEN and SYDVKM. In DNA form, the CDR3 reads TGTGCCAGCACCCGCCAGGGTGTAAGTGGAAACACCATATATTTT. The encoded protein is CASTRQGVSGNTIYF.

The chain joins TRBV29-1 to TRBJ1-1; TRBD1 matches 12 bases. The CDR3 is 12 residues long. The V segment lost 7 bases and the J segment 14 bases; nucleotides outside the gene matches: 11. Germline V gives CDR1 SQVTM, CDR2 ANQGSEA. The CDR3 spells CSGGQGAVERFF. The CDR3 DNA is TGCAGCGGGGGACAGGGGGCGGTCGAACGGTTCTTT.

This clonotype was observed at least ten times. CDR3 region: CASKGSGVQGMNTEAFF. In nucleotides, the CDR3 is TGTGCCAGCAAAGGGTCGGGAGTACAGGGGATGAACACTGAAGCTTTCTTT. The rearrangement joins TRBV12-3 or TRBV12-4 to TRBJ1-1; TRBD1 matches 7 bases. V shed 7 bases, J shed 0 bases, and the junction held 14 bases outside the gene matches. The CDR3 runs to 17 residues.

The table lists this clonotype with many counts. The V gene is TRBV29-1, the J gene TRBJ1-1; 7 positions agree with TRBD1. The CDR3 has 13 amino acids. The germline V gene encodes CDR1 SQVTM and CDR2 ANQGSEA. After removal of 4 bases from V and 4 bases from J, the junction contained 6 bases not matched to a gene. CDR3 residues: CSVAPGGLTEAFF. In DNA, the CDR3 is TGCAGCGTTGCCCCAGGGGGACTCACTGAAGCTTTCTTT.

This clonotype was seen more than once but under ten times. The chain carries TRBV19 and TRBJ2-3; D unresolved. Trimming removed 4 bases from V and 1 base from J, with 15 bases in between. In germline, CDR1 is LNHDA, CDR2 SQIVND (reference sequence). The CDR3 totals 16 residues. CDR3 bases: TGTGCCAGTAGTAAGGGCTCTGGCGGACGCACAGATACGCAGTATTTT. Its translation is CASSKGSGGRTDTQYF.